The T cell receptor (beta chain) described here comes from a study of response to subunit inactivated influenza vaccine. This clonotype was seen a few times. TCRdb ran MiXCR on the RT-PCR reads and lists one entry per CDR3 protein. The sample contains about 150,000 distinct CDR3 sequences, about 11% of which appear only once. Trimming stripped 2 bases from V and 6 bases from J, with 11 bases between. CDR3 size: 13 residues. Germline lookup yields CDR1 MNHNY and CDR2 SVGAGI (reference sequence). The clonotype comes from a man between 50 and 75 years old who received an inactivated influenza vaccine. The specimen was CD8+ T cells sorted from PBMCs, collected less than 30 months after vaccination. This chain uses TRBV6-6 with TRBJ2-7, with D possibly TRBD1 on 5 matching bases. The CDR3 is CASSYGAVAEQYF. The CDR3 DNA follows: TGTGCCAGCAGTTACGGGGCAGTAGCCGAGCAGTACTTC.